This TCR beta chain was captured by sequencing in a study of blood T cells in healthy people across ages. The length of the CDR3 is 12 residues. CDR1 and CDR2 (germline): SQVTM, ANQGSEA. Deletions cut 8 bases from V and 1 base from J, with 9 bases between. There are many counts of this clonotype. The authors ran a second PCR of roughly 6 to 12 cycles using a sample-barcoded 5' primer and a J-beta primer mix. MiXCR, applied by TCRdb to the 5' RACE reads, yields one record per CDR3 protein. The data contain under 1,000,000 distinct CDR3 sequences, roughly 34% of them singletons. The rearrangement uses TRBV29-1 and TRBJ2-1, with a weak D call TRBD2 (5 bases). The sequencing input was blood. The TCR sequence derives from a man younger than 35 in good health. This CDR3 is CSSRGSYNEQFF. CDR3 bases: TGCAGCTCCCGCGGGTCCTACAATGAGCAGTTCTTC.